These 19 T cell receptor beta chains were all obtained from the same sample, sequenced in a study of Graves' ophthalmopathy and Graves' hyperthyroidism. The sequenced template was RNA, covering the TCR beta CDR3 region. The authors performed first-round RT-PCR with HTBI primers and then a second-round multiplex PCR. One entry per CDR3 protein, called by TCRdb with MiXCR from the multiplex PCR reads. The data hold 580,000 or so distinct CDR3 sequences, with less than 45% observed a single time. Sequencing used peripheral blood or thyroid tissue (not recorded which). These receptors were collected from an adult man with Graves' hyperthyroidism.

This clonotype was found many times. The V and J genes are TRBV7-2 and TRBJ1-1, with 7 bases that match TRBD1. J was trimmed by 4 bases and V by 8 bases; bases with no gene match: 16. Germline CDR1 reads SGHTA; CDR2 reads FQGNSA. The CDR3 is 16 residues long. CDR3 region: CASGRQGRAGGTEAFF. In DNA form, the CDR3 reads TGTGCCAGCGGTCGACAGGGACGGGCGGGGGGCACTGAAGCTTTCTTT.

Ten or more counts support this clonotype. V usage is TRBV10-3 and J usage is TRBJ2-2; D remains ambiguous. The germline CDR1 and CDR2 sequences are ENHRY and SYGVKD. The CDR3 runs to 18 residues. V was trimmed by 0 bases and J by 4 bases, leaving 18 bases between them. For the CDR3, the DNA is TGTGCCATCAGTGAGTCTGGGGTCTATGCTCGAGGCACCGGGGAGCTGTTTTTT. It specifies CAISESGVYARGTGELFF.

The V gene is TRBV4-1, the J gene TRBJ1-5; D may be TRBD1 (5 bases). Per the germline V gene, CDR1 is MGHRA and CDR2 is YSYEKL. The CDR3 is 15 amino acids. V shed 2 bases and J shed 2 bases, with 10 bases lying between them. CDR3 bases: TGCGCCAGCAGCCAACAGGGAGGAGGCAATCAGCCCCAGCATTTT. As protein: CASSQQGGGNQPQHF.

This clonotype was observed once. The chain joins TRBV20-1 to TRBJ2-2, with TRBD1 identical over 11 bases. CDR3 size: 15 residues. Germline CDR1 and CDR2: DFQATT and SNEGSKA (reference sequence). CDR3 sequence (DNA): TGCAGGCTGCTAGCGGACAGGGGGCTTGACGGGGAGCTGTTTTTT. Protein: CRLLADRGLDGELFF.

With regard to this clonotype: Given a much more abundant clone one base away, this may be a read error. The chain combines TRBV9 with TRBJ1-3; D remains unclear. V dropped 0 bases and J dropped 0 bases, with 7 bases sitting between them. The germline CDR1 and CDR2 sequences are SGDLS and YYNGEE. CDR3 length: 15 residues. CDR3 coding DNA: TGTGCCAGCAGCGTAGACCGGTCCTCTGGAAACACCATATATTTT. Amino acids: CASSVDRSSGNTIYF.

In regard to this clonotype: A read error is likely, as this CDR3 ends without the conserved phenylalanine or tryptophan. The DNA is omitted, as the CDR3 cannot be located on it reliably, and the CDR3 follows TCRdb's listing. The chain carries TRBV7-3 and TRBJ1-2; the table's D gene call, TRBD1, was not cross checked with the DNA. Germline-derived CDR1 and CDR2 are SGHTA and FQGTGA. The CDR3 length is 16 residues, termini included. The CDR3 loop is CASSVSGGRLTMATQS.

This clonotype was detected many times. The chain recombines TRBV10-3 with TRBJ2-7, with D perhaps matching TRBD1 or TRBD2 (5 bases each). The V and J ends lost 4 bases and 8 bases respectively, with 21 bases between them. The germline V gene has CDR1 ENHRY and CDR2 SYGVKD. This CDR3 is built from 15 residues. The CDR3 sequence: CAISVSGTDWGKQYF. CDR3 DNA sequence: TGTGCCATCAGTGTTTCCGGGACGGATTGGGGAAAGCAGTACTTC.

This clonotype was seen at least ten times. The chain links TRBV19 to TRBJ1-1, with TRBD1 matching over 8 bases. The CDR3 is made up of 15 amino acids. J gave up 4 bases and V 6 bases, and 10 bases lay outside the gene matches. The germline gives CDR1 LNHDA, CDR2 SQIVND (reference sequence). As DNA, the CDR3 is TGTGCCAGTAGCCTTCAGGGGGCTTGGGGCACTGAAGCTTTCTTT. The encoded protein is CASSLQGAWGTEAFF.

This clonotype came up many times. The chain recombines TRBV6-5 with TRBJ2-7, with TRBD1 matching over 8 bases. The CDR3 runs to 17 residues. V shed 2 bases and J 2 bases; nucleotides not matched to a gene: 11. The germline V gene encodes CDR1 MNHEY and CDR2 SVGAGI. The CDR3 bases are TGTGCCAGCAGTTACCTAGGGACAGGCCCCCTAACCTACGAGCAGTACTTC. It is translated as CASSYLGTGPLTYEQYF.

This clonotype was picked up a small number of times. A read error may account for a junction end that differs from germline. The chain carries TRBV4-1 and TRBJ1-3; D ambiguous. The CDR3 is 15 amino acids. Germline V gives CDR1 MGHRA, CDR2 YSYEKL. CDR3 bases: TGTGCCAGCAGCCAAGCTCGCCCTGCGGGAAACACCATATATTTT. Its translation: CASSQARPAGNTIYF.

This clonotype was counted once. The chain carries TRBV5-1 and TRBJ2-7; TRBD1 agrees at 7 bases. The J call could be wrong; TRBJ2-1 is a better fit for the DNA end. Germline V gene data show CDR1 as SGHRS and CDR2 as YFSETQ. This CDR3 comprises 15 residues. The DNA of the CDR3 is TGCGCCAGCAGCTTCGCGACAGGGTCATTCAATGAGCAGTTCTTC. Translated, it gives CASSFATGSFNEQFF.

This clonotype has just a few counts. The rearrangement uses TRBV12-3 or TRBV12-4 and TRBJ2-7, with 8 nucleotides matching TRBD2. With the DNA end fitting TRBJ2-1 better, the J assignment may be wrong. CDR3 size: 13 residues. CDR3 sequence: CASSLGLVGEQFF. Here the CDR3 DNA reads TGTGCCAGCAGTTTGGGACTAGTCGGCGAGCAGTTCTTC.

V gene TRBV7-9 combines with J gene TRBJ2-7; TRBD2 is a possible D gene (5 bases). The J call may be faulty, since TRBJ2-1 better matches the DNA end. Looked up from germline, CDR1 is SEHNR and CDR2 is FQNEAQ (reference sequence). This CDR3 has 13 amino acids. The CDR3 spells CASSLGILNEQFF. CDR3 bases: TGTGCCAGCAGCCTCGGGATCTTGAATGAGCAGTTCTTC.

CDR3 nucleotide sequence: TGTGCCACGACGGGGGGCTACACCTTC. Translation gives CATTGGYTF. The chain employs TRBV15 and TRBJ1-2; D is unclear. V lost 9 bases and J lost 8, with 7 bases in between. Germline V lookup: CDR1 LNHNV, CDR2 YYDKDF (reference sequence). The CDR3 is 9 residues long.

This clonotype showed up just a few times. In DNA form, the CDR3 reads TGTGCCAGCAGCCAAGACGTCGGGGAAGCTTTCTTT. Translated, it gives CASSQDVGEAFF. The chain has TRBV3-1 and TRBJ1-1; D uncertain. The CDR3 length is 12 residues. Trimming took off 0 bases at V and 8 bases at J, with 7 bases between the two ends. CDR1 and CDR2 from the germline V gene are LGHDT and YNNKEL (reference sequence).

There are many counts of this clonotype. The chain combines TRBV29-1 with TRBJ1-1; D is unclear. There are 11 residues in the CDR3. Germline CDR1 SQVTM, CDR2 ANQGSEA. Trimming took off 4 bases at V and 1 base at J, with 4 bases between the two ends. CDR3 sequence reads: CSVGQNTEAFF. CDR3 nucleotide sequence: TGCAGCGTTGGTCAGAACACTGAAGCTTTCTTT.

This clonotype has a handful of counts. V is TRBV7-9 and J is TRBJ2-7, with D possibly TRBD1 on 5 matching bases. V was cut by 5 bases and J by 7 bases, with 15 bases left in between. Germline values: CDR1 SEHNR, CDR2 FQNEAQ (reference sequence). This CDR3 region has 13 residues. CDR3 in amino acids: CASSQGDRKEQYF. The CDR3 DNA reads TGTGCCAGCAGCCAGGGTGATCGAAAAGAGCAGTACTTC.

This clonotype has at least ten counts. The chain recombines TRBV5-1 with TRBJ1-1, with D tentatively TRBD1 (5 bases). CDR1 is SGHRS, CDR2 YFSETQ, per germline. This CDR3 contains 13 residues. V was pared by 5 bases and J by 0 bases, with 8 bases between. The CDR3 protein is CASRGEMNTEAFF. In DNA form, the CDR3 reads TGCGCCAGCAGGGGGGAGATGAACACTGAAGCTTTCTTT.

This CDR3 reads CASSRKTALNAEAFF. As DNA, the CDR3 is TGTGCCAGCAGTCGGAAGACAGCGCTTAACGCTGAAGCTTTCTTT. This chain joins TRBV16 and TRBJ1-1; weak D call: TRBD1 (5 bases). The germline V and J ends were trimmed by 6 bases and 6 bases, with 20 bases remaining between them. The CDR3 is 15 residues long. Germline loops: CDR1 KGHSY, CDR2 FQNENV.